This T cell receptor (beta chain) stems from a study of T cells in Graves' hyperthyroidism and ophthalmopathy (dated by TCRdb to about 2019). Context from the whole study: Peripheral blood samples were taken at the time of initial diagnosis, prior to any treatment. According to the paper, TCR Vbeta CDR3 sequencing was carried out on some 130 peripheral blood samples, which came from fewer than 50 ophthalmopathy, around 74 hyperthyroidism and about 17 progressor patients. The study also compared thyroid tissue and blood T-cell repertoires from 5 to 7 Graves' hyperthyroidism patients. To identify TCR V-J signatures that set the groups apart, the researchers used a discovery cohort of 90 to 100 patients, made up of roughly 40 with Graves' ophthalmopathy and 55 to 65 with stable Graves' hyperthyroidism. The 75 to 100 discovery patients were divided at random into training and test sets in a 7:3 ratio. After blood sampling, hyperthyroidism patients were treated with methimazole at a starting dose of 30 mg daily, and ophthalmopathy patients were treated with high-dose intravenous methylprednisolone. An independent validation cohort of around 19 hyperthyroidism patients and 15 or so patients who later progressed to ophthalmopathy tested prospective prediction of ophthalmopathy. On the study overall, not on this receptor specifically: Ophthalmopathy was separated from stable hyperthyroidism by a 13 V-J signature model, with about 88% sensitivity and 81% to 82% specificity obtained in cross-validation and 80%/75% obtained in testing. In validation, progression to ophthalmopathy was predicted by the model with 70.59% sensitivity and around 75% specificity, a median of approximately 6.5 months before onset. Sample size was not statistically predetermined, and investigators were not blinded to group allocation. Most expanded thyroid clonotypes (frequency above 0.001) were also detected in blood, a finding suggesting that blood repertoires may reflect thyroid immune responses.

In the ophthalmopathy patients, disease was moderately to severely active, with a Clinical Activity Score of 3 or more, a NOSPECS grade of 4 or more, and a duration of less than 3 months. Exclusion was applied to patients with uncontrolled infections, other autoimmune diseases, pregnancy or lactation. Diagnoses were established on the basis of clinical symptoms, serum thyroxine and TRAb, thyroid ultrasound, and orbital computed tomography. Ficoll-Paque density gradient centrifugation was used to isolate PBMCs from approximately 10 ml of fresh peripheral blood. Total RNA was extracted with Trizol reagent, and quality was checked on an Agilent 2100 Bioanalyzer. TCR beta CDR3 regions were amplified from RNA transcripts. The first round of RT-PCR for the TCR CDR3 was performed with the HTBI primer set and the Qiagen OneStep RT-PCR kit. Libraries were constructed in a second round of multiplex PCR, after which size selection and purification were performed. Paired-end sequencing of the libraries was performed with 100 bp reads on an Illumina HiSeq2000. Concerning the study's data processing: SOAPnuke was used to process the raw data, removing reads that contained adapters or uncalled bases, had a mean Phred below 15, or lacked an exact match to the constant primer or identifier. High-quality paired reads were merged with COPE v1.2.5, and unique nucleotide sequences were defined as clonotypes. MiTCR v1.1 was used to align clonotypes to the IMGT TRBV, TRBD and TRBJ reference segments. Only V-J combinations with frequency above 0.0001, covering 99% to 99.2% of repertoires, were analysed. The TCS score was defined as the ratio of F50 (clonal expansion) to E x V (chaos), calculated using BLOSUM62-based TCRdist between CDR3 peptides within each V-J. Welch's t-statistics and random forest reduced around 520 V-J features to 10 to 15, which were used in a naive Bayes classifier (R e1071). The public reads were quality trimmed at Q25 with fastp and then assembled into clones with MiXCR by TCRdb, keeping productive beta chains. Duplicate CDR3 protein sequences are folded into a single record with the most common DNA and genes. In this record, the V and J calls reflect TCRdb's handling and not the investigators' own analysis. The sample table shows fewer than 500,000 distinct CDR3 sequences, and approximately 14% are seen once. The top ten hold about 20% of the sample.

From the germline V gene (reference sequence), CDR1 is DFQATT and CDR2 is SNEGSKA. The CDR3 sequence holds 13 residues, the cysteine and phenylalanine included. The kept DNA is CDR3 alone, 39 bases in frame from the first base. V is cut by 6 bases and J by 0 bases, and the space between the germline ends is 9 bases. This clonotype was seen only a few times. What antigen it recognizes has not been identified. Base-call qualities are not available, and no considerably larger clone is one nucleotide away. The clonotype was recovered from a woman aged 30 to 39 with Graves' ophthalmopathy. The sequenced material came from blood. Rearrangement joined TRBV20-1 to TRBJ1-3; a confident D gene designation cannot be given. CDR3 region: CSAAGDSGNTIYF. The DNA sequence is TGCAGTGCCGCCGGGGACTCTGGAAACACCATATATTTT.